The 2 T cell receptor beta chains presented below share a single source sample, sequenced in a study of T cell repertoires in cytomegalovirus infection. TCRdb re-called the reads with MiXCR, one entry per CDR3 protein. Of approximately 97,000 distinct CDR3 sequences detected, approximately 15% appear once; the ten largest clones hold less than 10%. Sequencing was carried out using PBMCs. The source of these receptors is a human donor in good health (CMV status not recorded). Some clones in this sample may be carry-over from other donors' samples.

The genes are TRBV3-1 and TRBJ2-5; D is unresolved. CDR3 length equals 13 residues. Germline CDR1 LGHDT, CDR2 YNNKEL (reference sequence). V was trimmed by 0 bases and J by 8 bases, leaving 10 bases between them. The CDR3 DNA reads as TGTGCCAGCAGCCAAGATATTCTGGGAACCCAGTACTTC. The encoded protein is CASSQDILGTQYF.

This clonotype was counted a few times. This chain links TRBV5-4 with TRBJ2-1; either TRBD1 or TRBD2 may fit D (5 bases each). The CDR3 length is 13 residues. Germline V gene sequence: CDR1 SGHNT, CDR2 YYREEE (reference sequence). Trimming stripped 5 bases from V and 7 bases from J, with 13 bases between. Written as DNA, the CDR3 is TGTGCCAGCAGTAGGGACCCAGGGAATGAGCAGTTCTTC. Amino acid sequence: CASSRDPGNEQFF.